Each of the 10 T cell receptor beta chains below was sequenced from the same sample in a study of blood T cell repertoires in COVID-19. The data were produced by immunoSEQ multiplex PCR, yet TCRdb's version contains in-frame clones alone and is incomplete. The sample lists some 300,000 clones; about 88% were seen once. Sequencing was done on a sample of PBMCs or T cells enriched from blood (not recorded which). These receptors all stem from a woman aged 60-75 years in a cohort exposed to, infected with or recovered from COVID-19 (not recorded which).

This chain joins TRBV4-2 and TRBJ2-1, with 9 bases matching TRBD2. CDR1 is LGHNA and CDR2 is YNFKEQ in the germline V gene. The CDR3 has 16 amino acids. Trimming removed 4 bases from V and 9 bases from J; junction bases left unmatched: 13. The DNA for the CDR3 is TGTGCCAGCAGCCCTACCGGGCTAGCGGGACTCACTGAGCAGTTCTTC. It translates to CASSPTGLAGLTEQFF.

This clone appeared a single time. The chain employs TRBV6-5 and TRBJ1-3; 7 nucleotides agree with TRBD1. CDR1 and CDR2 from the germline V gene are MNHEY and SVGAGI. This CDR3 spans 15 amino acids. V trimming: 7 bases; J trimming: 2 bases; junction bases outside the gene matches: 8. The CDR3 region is CASKEGATPGNTIYF. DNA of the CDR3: TGTGCCAGCAAGGAGGGGGCAACTCCTGGAAACACCATATATTTT.

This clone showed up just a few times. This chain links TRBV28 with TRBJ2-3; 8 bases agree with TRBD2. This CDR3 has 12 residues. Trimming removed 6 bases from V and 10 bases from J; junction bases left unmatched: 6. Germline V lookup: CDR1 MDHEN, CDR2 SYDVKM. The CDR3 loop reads CASSERELPQYF. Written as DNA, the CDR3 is TGTGCCAGCAGCGAGCGGGAGCTGCCGCAGTATTTT.

The chain's CDR3 is CANPRQGRVNTEAFF. In DNA, the CDR3 is TGTGCCAACCCACGACAGGGGAGGGTGAACACTGAAGCTTTCTTT. V and J are TRBV27 and TRBJ1-1; TRBD1 aligns across 8 bases. CDR3 length: 15 amino acids. CDR1 and CDR2 from the germline V gene are MNHEY and SMNVEV (reference sequence). The trim removed 10 bases at V and 0 bases at J, leaving 10 bases unmatched.

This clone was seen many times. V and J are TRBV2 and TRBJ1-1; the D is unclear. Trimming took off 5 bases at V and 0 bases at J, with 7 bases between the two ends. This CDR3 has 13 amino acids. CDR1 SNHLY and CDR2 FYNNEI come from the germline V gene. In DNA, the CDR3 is TGTGCCAGCAGTACAGCCCTGAACACTGAAGCTTTCTTT. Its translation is CASSTALNTEAFF.

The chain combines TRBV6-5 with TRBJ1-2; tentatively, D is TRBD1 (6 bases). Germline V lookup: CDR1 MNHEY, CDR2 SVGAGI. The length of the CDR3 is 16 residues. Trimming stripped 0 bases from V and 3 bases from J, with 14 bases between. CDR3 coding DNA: TGTGCCAGCAGTTACTCATGGGGTTCAGGGGACTATGGCTACACCTTC. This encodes CASSYSWGSGDYGYTF.

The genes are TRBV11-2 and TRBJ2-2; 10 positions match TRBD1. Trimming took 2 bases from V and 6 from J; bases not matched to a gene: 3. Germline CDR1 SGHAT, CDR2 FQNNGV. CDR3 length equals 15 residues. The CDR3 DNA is TGTGCCAGCAGCTTATTGGGACAGGGGTCCGGGGAGCTGTTTTTT. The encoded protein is CASSLLGQGSGELFF.

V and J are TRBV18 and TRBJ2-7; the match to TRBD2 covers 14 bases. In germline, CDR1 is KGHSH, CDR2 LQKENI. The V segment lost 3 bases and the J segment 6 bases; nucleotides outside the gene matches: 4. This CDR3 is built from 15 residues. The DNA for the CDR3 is TGTGCCAGCTCACCGGGACTAGCGGGAGCGGTCGAGCAGTACTTC. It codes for CASSPGLAGAVEQYF. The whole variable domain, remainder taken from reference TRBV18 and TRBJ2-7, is NAGVMQNPRHLVRRRGQEARLRCSPMKGHSHVYWYRQLPEEGLKFMVYLQKENIIDESGMPKERFSAEFPKEGPSILRIQQVVRGDSAAYFCASSPGLAGAVEQYFGPGTRLTVT.

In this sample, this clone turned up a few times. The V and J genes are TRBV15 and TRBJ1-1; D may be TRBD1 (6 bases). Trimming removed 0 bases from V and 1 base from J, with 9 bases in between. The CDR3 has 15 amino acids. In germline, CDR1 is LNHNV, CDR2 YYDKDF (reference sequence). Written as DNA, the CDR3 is TGTGCCACCAGCAGAGATGGGACACCGAACACTGAAGCTTTCTTT. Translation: CATSRDGTPNTEAFF.

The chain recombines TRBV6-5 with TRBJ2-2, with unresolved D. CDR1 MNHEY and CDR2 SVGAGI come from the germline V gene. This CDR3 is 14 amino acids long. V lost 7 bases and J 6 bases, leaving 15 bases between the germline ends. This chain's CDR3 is CASTTRLAPGELFF. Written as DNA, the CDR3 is TGTGCCAGCACCACCCGCCTGGCCCCCGGGGAGCTGTTTTTT.